A selection of T cell receptor beta chains follows, all from one sample in a study of identifying expanded T cells in peripheral blood. The method was immunoSEQ multiplex PCR; TCRdb's version includes in-frame clones alone and lacks a portion of them. The profile shows over 100,000 clones, 88% of them singletons. Sequences were obtained from blood. These receptors were obtained from a person aged 18 to 75 in good health. Each CDR3 is given with its conserved first and last residue.

v_gene	j_gene	CDR3aa
TRBV2	TRBJ1-2	CASASTGDRYGYTF
TRBV28	TRBJ1-1	CATLWGDDTEAFF
TRBV7-9	TRBJ2-3	CASSGSPRDRLTDTQYF
TRBV7-2	TRBJ2-7	CASSLSPPGEQYF
TRBV19	TRBJ1-2	CASSMLLGSNNYGYTF
TRBV6-6	TRBJ2-5	CASSVRVRETQYF
TRBV6-1	TRBJ1-3	CASSEDSYGNTIYF
TRBV2	TRBJ1-6	CASGRRDAISPLHF
TRBV21-1	TRBJ2-1	CASSKLCGNAEQFF
TRBV19	TRBJ2-1	CASTLQNEQFF
TRBV19	TRBJ1-4	CASQTLRDRNEKLFF
TRBV7-2	TRBJ2-1	CASSKELSRTSSYNEQFF
TRBV30	TRBJ2-5	CAWSVDPNPETQYF
TRBV19	TRBJ2-7	CASSKTRDSGAYEQYF
TRBV6-1	TRBJ2-1	CASSESDAYYNEQFF
TRBV25-1	TRBJ1-3	CASSELGSSAGNTIYF
TRBV2	TRBJ2-7	CASIQDPSSYEQYF
TRBV18	TRBJ2-6	CASSLGQVEASGANVLTF